This T cell receptor beta chain appears in the sequencing data of a study of T cell responses to AZD1222 COVID-19 vaccine. Overall study findings and caveats: Nearly half of spike-specific TCRs reportedly target unmutated variant regions. Spike-specific TCR repertoires showed rising breadth and depth after two AZD1222 doses. At baseline, seropositivity was found in only six AZD1222 recipients. Donors were chiefly white British, with a greater number of females, and clonal diversity was perhaps underestimated.

Here immunoSEQ multiplex PCR was the method, and the copy in TCRdb shows in-frame clones only, minus some. The sample lists 150,000 or so clones; roughly 90% were seen once. Comments on this clone: What it binds is not known. Additional DNA sequences in this sample encode the identical CDR3.

This CDR3 comprises 15 residues. J lost 2 bases, V lost 6 bases, and 5 bases had no gene match. Germline lookup yields CDR1 MDHEN and CDR2 SYDVKM. The genes are TRBV28 and TRBJ2-4; 9 bases agree with TRBD1. Here the sequenced sample was peripheral blood, taken on day 0 of MenACWY control vaccination. This receptor was taken from an adult in good health. CDR3 residues: CASRIQGAPKNIQYF. CDR3 sequence (DNA): TGTGCCAGCAGGATACAGGGGGCACCCAAAAACATTCAGTACTTC.